The 4 T cell receptor beta chains below were found in one sample sequenced in a study of spatial heterogeneity in lung cancer. General study results and limits: Mutation counts in tumors were tracked by counts of expanded intratumoral alpha and beta TCRs.

Time point specified: sample taken at primary tumor resection. TCRdb reanalysed the 5' RACE reads using MiXCR and keeps one entry per CDR3 protein. The sample carries roughly 17,000 distinct CDR3 sequences, approximately 6.8% recorded once. Their specific antigens are unknown. This sample comprised lung tumor tissue, obtained at surgery. All receptors come from a female donor with early-stage non-small cell lung cancer.

In its sample, this clonotype was seen many times. This beta chain was picked up by a library intended for alpha chains and is off target, so its count carries little meaning. This chain links TRBV7-2 with TRBJ2-3; D gene uncertain. Trimming left V 5 bases short and J 1 base short, with 13 bases between. Germline CDR1 and CDR2: SGHTA and FQGNSA. The CDR3 has 15 amino acids. Written as DNA, the CDR3 is TGTGCCAGCAGCCTCCTTGTTAGCCGCACAGATACGCAGTATTTT. Its translation is CASSLLVSRTDTQYF.

This clonotype is medium-sized in the sample. For a library built for alpha chains, this beta chain is a stray read; little rests on its size. The chain carries TRBV10-3 and TRBJ2-7; 7 bases are shared with TRBD2. Germline V gives CDR1 ENHRY, CDR2 SYGVKD. After removal of 8 bases from V and 0 bases from J, the junction contained 7 bases not matched to a gene. The CDR3 covers 14 residues. The chain's CDR3 is CAIREDGSSYEQYF. The CDR3 DNA reads TGTGCCATCCGGGAGGACGGATCCTCCTACGAGCAGTACTTC.

By share of the sample, this clonotype is medium-sized. This beta chain is off target for a library built for alpha chains, so its abundance means little. V usage is TRBV6-2 or TRBV6-3 and J usage is TRBJ2-7; D is perhaps TRBD1 or TRBD2 (5 bases each). V dropped 6 bases and J dropped 3 bases, with 18 bases sitting between them. This CDR3 contains 15 residues. Germline V gives CDR1 MNHEY, CDR2 SVGEGT. CDR3 residues: CASRFNWDVYYEQYF. The DNA for the CDR3 is TGTGCCAGCAGATTCAACTGGGACGTCTACTACGAGCAGTACTTC.

By share of the sample, this clonotype is medium-sized. This beta chain is a stray read from a library made for alpha chains; its abundance is not meaningful. The genes are TRBV7-2 and TRBJ2-3; 12 nucleotides match TRBD2. The CDR3 totals 15 residues. V lost 5 bases to trimming and J lost 1 base; unmatched junction nucleotides: 1. Germline CDR1 reads SGHTA; CDR2 reads FQGNSA. The CDR3 nucleotides read TGTGCCAGCAGCCGGACTAGCGGGGGCACAGATACGCAGTATTTT. Translation: CASSRTSGGTDTQYF.